The 21 T cell receptor beta chains given below trace back to one sample, sequenced in a study of cytomegalovirus exposure and HLA in healthy donors. Use of 60 Vbeta and 13 Jbeta primers characterized the PCR. Assay used: immunoSEQ multiplex PCR; TCRdb lists only in-frame clones, some missing. The sample gives 130,000 to 150,000 clones, about 79% of which show up once; roughly 2.8% is in the top ten. Sequencing was carried out using PBMCs. The origin of the receptors is a male donor in good health and CMV-seronegative.

About this clone: At one boundary the junction diverges from the germline segment, which might be a read error. The chain uses TRBV7-7 and TRBJ2-1; 13 bases map to TRBD2. CDR1 and CDR2 (germline): SSHAT, FNYEAQ (reference sequence). The CDR3 consists of 15 residues. The CDR3 loop reads CASSGGLAGVGEQFF. In DNA, the CDR3 is TGTGCTAGCAGCGGCGGACTAGCGGGGGTTGGTGAGCAGTTCTTC.

This clone has just one count. The chain has TRBV30 and TRBJ1-1, with D maybe TRBD1 (5 bases). Trimming pared 3 bases from V and 3 bases from J, leaving 11 bases between. Germline CDR1 reads GTSNPN; CDR2 reads SVGIG (reference sequence). The CDR3 length is 13 residues. The CDR3 DNA sequence: TGTGCCTGGAGCGGGGGATTGGACACTGAAGCTTTCTTT. Translated, it gives CAWSGGLDTEAFF.

V is TRBV2 and J is TRBJ2-2; perhaps TRBD2 as D (6 bases). V was shortened by 7 bases and J by 0 bases, with 12 bases between the two germline ends. This CDR3 has 15 residues. Germline assignment: CDR1 SNHLY and CDR2 FYNNEI. CDR3 sequence: CASKAGRSNTGELFF. The CDR3 DNA sequence: TGTGCCAGCAAAGCGGGCCGGTCGAACACCGGGGAGCTGTTTTTT.

V gene TRBV30 combines with J gene TRBJ1-6, with TRBD1 as a possible D gene (6 bases). CDR1 GTSNPN and CDR2 SVGIG come from the germline V gene (reference sequence). CDR3 length: 15 amino acids. V lost 3 bases and J lost 8, with 17 bases in between. CDR3 coding DNA: TGTGCCTGGAGATTAACCGGGACACAGGATTCACCCCTCCACTTT. This translates into CAWRLTGTQDSPLHF. Full variable domain (missing parts from reference TRBV30 and TRBJ1-6): SQTIHQWPATLVQPVGSPLSLECTVEGTSNPNLYWYRQAAGRGLQLLFYSVGIGQISSEVPQNLSASRPQDRQFILSSKKLLLSDSGFYLCAWRLTGTQDSPLHFGNGTRLTVT.

The chain employs TRBV5-5 and TRBJ2-2; 7 positions match TRBD1. Losses at the gene ends were 5 bases for V and 5 bases for J; bases not matched to a gene: 6. The CDR3 length is 14 residues. Germline-derived CDR1 and CDR2 are SGHKS and YYEKEE (reference sequence). The CDR3 here is CASSTLQGTGELFF. The CDR3 coding sequence is TGTGCCAGCAGTACTCTACAGGGGACCGGGGAGCTGTTTTTT.

V usage is TRBV7-9 and J usage is TRBJ2-3, with D perhaps matching TRBD2 (6 bases). The V end lost 5 bases, the J end lost 5 bases, and 17 bases lay between the germline ends. This CDR3 contains 15 residues. CDR1 SEHNR and CDR2 FQNEAQ come from the germline V gene (reference sequence). The CDR3 spells CASSTGRGGEDTQYF. The CDR3 nucleotides read TGTGCCAGCAGCACGGGGCGGGGAGGAGAAGATACGCAGTATTTT.

The chain joins TRBV2 to TRBJ1-1; 9 nucleotides line up with TRBD1. The germline gives CDR1 SNHLY, CDR2 FYNNEI. Trimming at V came to 6 bases and at J to 4 bases, leaving 6 bases not matched to a gene. This CDR3 contains 14 residues. CDR3 sequence: CASRLGQGFTEAFF. As DNA, the CDR3 is TGTGCCAGCAGGTTGGGACAGGGTTTCACTGAAGCTTTCTTT.

V usage is TRBV10-3 and J usage is TRBJ2-5; TRBD2 matches 8 bases. The CDR3 contains 14 residues. Losses at the gene ends were 6 bases for V and 2 bases for J; bases not matched to a gene: 5. Germline V lookup: CDR1 ENHRY, CDR2 SYGVKD. The CDR3 coding sequence is TGTGCCATCAGCGGCCGGGGGGGACAAGAGACCCAGTACTTC. Translating gives CAISGRGGQETQYF.

CDR3 DNA: TGTGCCAGCAGCCAAAGGGGATTCCCGGAGGAAAAACTGTTTTTT. It is translated as CASSQRGFPEEKLFF. The chain joins TRBV2 to TRBJ1-4; a possible D gene is TRBD1 (5 bases). V was pared by 6 bases and J by 8 bases, with 19 bases between. This CDR3 contains 15 residues. Germline assignment: CDR1 SNHLY and CDR2 FYNNEI. Full variable domain (outside the CDR3, taken from reference TRBV2 and TRBJ1-4): EPEVTQTPSHQVTQMGQEVILRCVPISNHLYFYWYRQILGQKVEFLVSFYNNEISEKSEIFDDQFSVERPDGSNFTLKIRSTKLEDSAMYFCASSQRGFPEEKLFFGSGTQLSVL.

As to this clone: Mismatch with germline at one junction end may stem from a read error. V is TRBV7-6 and J is TRBJ2-3, with 8 bases matching TRBD2. CDR1 is SGHVS and CDR2 is FNYEAQ in the germline V gene. This CDR3 region has 16 residues. The CDR3 sequence is CARSLEASGSTDTQYF. CDR3 in DNA: TGTGCCCGCAGCTTAGAGGCTAGCGGGAGCACAGATACGCAGTATTTT.

The chain employs TRBV29-1 and TRBJ1-2; 7 bases fit TRBD1. The CDR3 runs 10 residues. Trimming removed 7 bases from V and 6 bases from J; junction bases left unmatched: 2. Germline loops: CDR1 SQVTM, CDR2 ANQGSEA. CDR3 DNA sequence: TGCAGCGCAGGGACAGATGGCTACACCTTC. This sequence encodes CSAGTDGYTF. The variable domain in full, completed from reference TRBV29-1 and TRBJ1-2, reads SAVISQKPSRDICQRGTSLTIQCQVDSQVTMMFWYRQQPGQSLTLIATANQGSEATYESGFVIDKFPISRPNLTFSTLTVSNMSPEDSSIYLCSAGTDGYTFGSGTRLTVV.

This clone was observed a few times. The chain employs TRBV6-6 and TRBJ1-2; D is undetermined. CDR1 MNHNY and CDR2 SVGAGI come from the germline V gene (reference sequence). CDR3 length: 15 residues. V lost 1 base and J 2 bases, leaving 11 bases between the germline ends. The CDR3 spells CASSYFLPGNYGYTF. The CDR3 DNA follows: TGTGCCAGCAGTTACTTCCTTCCGGGGAACTATGGCTACACCTTC.

The rearrangement uses TRBV7-2 and TRBJ2-1, with 12 bases lining up with TRBD2. After removal of 5 bases from V and 10 bases from J, the junction contained 12 bases not matched to a gene. CDR1 and CDR2 from the germline V gene are SGHTA and FQGNSA. The CDR3 has 16 residues. The CDR3 region is CASSQTSGRSTGEQFF. The CDR3, as DNA: TGTGCCAGCAGCCAAACTAGCGGGAGGTCCACGGGGGAGCAGTTCTTC. Full variable domain (rest looked up from reference TRBV7-2 and TRBJ2-1): GAGVSQSPSNKVTEKGKDVELRCDPISGHTALYWYRQSLGQGLEFLIYFQGNSAPDKSGLPSDRFSAERTGGSVSTLTIQRTQQEDSAVYLCASSQTSGRSTGEQFFGPGTRLTVL.

The chain joins TRBV7-9 to TRBJ2-1; unclear D gene. This CDR3 is 11 amino acids long. The V gene's germline CDR1 is SEHNR and CDR2 FQNEAQ (reference sequence). V was cut by 1 base and J by 8 bases, with 3 bases left in between. In DNA form, the CDR3 reads TGTGCCAGCAGCTTAGTCGATGAGCAGTTCTTC. Translating it yields CASSLVDEQFF.

The J gene is TRBJ2-2, the V gene TRBV6-4; weak D call: TRBD2 (6 bases). The germline V gene has CDR1 MRHNA and CDR2 SNTAGT. Trimming removed 3 bases from V and 3 bases from J, with 11 bases in between. This CDR3 has 15 residues. The CDR3, as DNA: TGTGCCAGCAGTGAGGGGCGGGATTACACCGGGGAGCTGTTTTTT. It specifies CASSEGRDYTGELFF.

This clone has more than one count but fewer than ten. The rearrangement links TRBV15 to TRBJ2-7, with a tentative D call TRBD2 (6 bases). CDR1 and CDR2 from the germline V gene are LNHNV and YYDKDF (reference sequence). V was pared by 2 bases and J by 9 bases, with 14 bases between. This CDR3 has 13 amino acids. The DNA for the CDR3 is TGTGCCACCAGCAGAAACAACGGGGAGGCGCAGTACTTC. Translating it yields CATSRNNGEAQYF.

This clone is a singleton in its sample. The chain is built from TRBV7-3 and TRBJ1-2; 11 nucleotides line up with TRBD1. V shed 3 bases, J shed 7 bases, and the junction held 4 bases outside the gene matches. This CDR3 is built from 14 residues. CDR1 is SGHTA and CDR2 is FQGTGA in the germline V gene. CDR3 bases: TGTGCCAGCAGCTTCGGACAGGGGGCAGGTGGCTACACCTTC. Translation gives CASSFGQGAGGYTF.

The chain links TRBV12-5 to TRBJ1-5; D possibly corresponds to TRBD1 (6 bases). Germline V lookup: CDR1 LGHNT, CDR2 FRNRAP. The CDR3 has 16 amino acids. V dropped 1 base and J dropped 1 base, with 11 bases sitting between them. The CDR3 DNA is TGTGCTAGTGGTTTGGCTCAGGGGCCCAGCAATCAGCCCCAGCATTTT. It specifies CASGLAQGPSNQPQHF.

The chain links TRBV30 to TRBJ1-1, with D unclear. The V gene lost 2 bases and the J gene lost 3 bases, with 10 bases spanning the gap. The CDR3 has 13 amino acids. Per the germline V gene, CDR1 is GTSNPN and CDR2 is SVGIG (reference sequence). The DNA for the CDR3 is TGTGCCTGGAGTCGGAGGGTCGACACTGAAGCTTTCTTT. It translates to CAWSRRVDTEAFF.

This rearrangement joins TRBV5-6 to TRBJ2-5; 7 bases are shared with TRBD2. CDR3 length equals 17 residues. Germline V gene data show CDR1 as SGHDT and CDR2 as YYEEEE. The V and J ends lost 2 bases and 5 bases, in that order; junction bases with no gene match: 15. This CDR3 is CASSFGMRGTGGETQYF. The CDR3 nucleotides are TGTGCCAGCAGCTTTGGAATGCGGGGGACCGGGGGGGAGACCCAGTACTTC.

This chain links TRBV30 with TRBJ2-5; D gene unclear. V shed 8 bases and J shed 5 bases, with 18 bases lying between them. CDR3 size: 13 residues. Germline V gene sequence: CDR1 GTSNPN, CDR2 SVGIG (reference sequence). For the CDR3, the DNA is TGTGCCAAGAGGTCCCCACCGGCCGAGACCCAGTACTTC. This translates into CAKRSPPAETQYF.